These T cell receptor beta chains were read from a single sample in a study of blood T cell repertoires in COVID-19. This table comes from immunoSEQ multiplex PCR, and its TCRdb copy is limited to in-frame clones, with some not included. The sample has about 430,000 clones; over 85% are singletons. The material sequenced was peripheral blood. The origin of the receptors is a man aged 18 to 29 with COVID-19, enrolled during active disease. The CDR3 runs from the conserved cysteine through the conserved F or W. Each record gives: V gene, CDR3 length, CDR3 protein.

>TRBV6-2/TRBV6-3|15
CASSYLGTLRETQYF
>TRBV13|14
CASSLREGFNGYTF
>TRBV6-5|14
CASMVQGAIAEAFF
>TRBV3-1/TRBV3-2|15
CASSLRTGINTEAFF
>TRBV29-1|12
CSVDRGDEKLFF
>TRBV15|15
CATSRDRTSAGELFF
>TRBV18|15
CASSLGLAGYNEQFF
>TRBV19|15
CASSRGGDANYGYTF
>TRBV4-1|11
CASSQFGEAFF
>TRBV7-8|17
CASSSDRVGELGTEAFF
>TRBV6-5|14
CASTNRGRIYGYTF
>TRBV3-1/TRBV3-2|15
CASSQDTATQETQYF
>TRBV2|14
CASSAGVTKNIQYF
>TRBV9|16
CASSVQSGAGPGELFF
>TRBV7-6|15
CASSLGVDRNEKLFF
>TRBV19|14
CASSMVGAVGELFF
>TRBV14|13
CASSQDPADTQYF
>TRBV11-2|13
CASSRDRADEQFF
>TRBV6-5|15
CASKSGLAGPDTQYF
>TRBV7-8|18
CASSLAQFGQSITDTQYF
>TRBV2|15
CASSEQGVLNEKLFF
>TRBV7-2|15
CASSLEPGSGNTIYF
>TRBV6-5|13
CASSYQRRDTQYF
>TRBV7-6|15
CASSPRQGVSGELFF
>TRBV2|15
CASSDPNYRDTEAFF
>TRBV6-2/TRBV6-3|13
CASSYERSTEAFF
>TRBV9|15
CASSARAGGQYEQYF
>TRBV14|12
CASSHGGYGYTF
>TRBV9|16
CASSPRHQGDAYEQYF
>TRBV18|17
CASSPLGGPEGKNIQYF
>TRBV2|16
CASGETSGGHTGELFF
>TRBV7-2|16
CASSLTSVLPFETQYF
>TRBV7-9|12
CATGDGNQPQHF
>TRBV12-5|13
CASGLVRQREQYF
>TRBV19|16
CASSMKWGQGTDTQYF
>TRBV5-1|15
CASAYNPTGSYEQYF
>TRBV5-8|17
CASSLGLAPARTDTQYF
>TRBV12-5|13
CASGWDRGYGYTF
>TRBV29-1|14
CSVEDRGEYTEAFF
>TRBV24-1|17
CATSDPGLAGGEETQYF
>TRBV7-8|13
CASSVHGDQPQHF
>TRBV18|13
CASSPPRQSEAFF
>TRBV5-1|14
CASSLGSGSGEQYF
>TRBV27|14
CASRGGQGSHEQYF
>TRBV12-3/TRBV12-4|13
CASRLAGGNEQYF
>TRBV24-1|11
CATSDSGDFAF
>TRBV12-5|20
CASGQTGTSLLMANTGELFF